This entry features one TCR beta chain sequence. Antigen: not known. The donors formed part of the roughly 120-subject validation cohort, distinct from the approximately 670-subject first cohort. The CDR3 runs to 14 residues. Trimming took 8 bases from V and 4 from J; bases not matched to a gene: 6. CDR1 SNHLY and CDR2 FYNNEI come from the germline V gene. The data originate from a study of cytomegalovirus exposure and HLA in healthy donors. Generated by immunoSEQ multiplex PCR, the TCRdb table keeps only in-frame clones and is missing some. The table lists 140,000 to 150,000 clones, roughly nine tenths of them singletons. Whole-study findings and limits: Through in vitro validation, three CMV-associated chains were shown to be specific for CMV antigens. Overall, approximately 150 TCR beta chains were annotated as cytomegalovirus-associated.

The receptor was isolated from a man aged 18 to 30 in good health and CMV-seronegative. The chain joins TRBV2 to TRBJ2-1; 9 bases line up with TRBD2. Sequencing was performed on PBMCs. As DNA, the CDR3 is TGTGCCAGCTCTGCGCGGGGGGGGTACAATGAGCAGTTCTTC. As protein: CASSARGGYNEQFF.